Listed below are T cell receptor beta chains from one sample, sequenced in a study of vaccination and CD4 T cells after COVID-19. The antigens of these receptors remain unknown. TCRdb re-analysed the PCR reads in MiXCR, keeping a single row per CDR3 protein. The data contain some 16,000 distinct CDR3 sequences, 55% to 85% of them singletons. Sample: CD4+ T cells from blood, cultured in vitro. Every receptor here comes from a human donor who had recovered from COVID-19. Both conserved end residues are part of each CDR3.

J gene,V gene,CDR3 length,CDR3 protein
TRBJ2-7,TRBV20-1,12,CSAREGDNEQHF
TRBJ1-6,TRBV20-1,14,CSAIWGGNNSPLHF
TRBJ1-1,TRBV30,12,CAWGQGFTEAFF
TRBJ2-2,TRBV7-2,15,CASSLTTANTGELFF
TRBJ1-5,TRBV2,14,CASRTTGTNQPQHF
TRBJ2-2,TRBV6-1,15,CASSEAAAHTGELFF
TRBJ1-5,TRBV6-1,16,CASSETGGYSNQPQHF
TRBJ2-1,TRBV10-3,15,CAISEQTSGAIGQFF
TRBJ2-3,TRBV7-2,16,CASSLGVGVNTDTQYF
TRBJ1-5,TRBV18,15,CASSHVTGTYQPQHF
TRBJ2-2,TRBV2,14,CASRGVLNTGELFF
TRBJ2-5,TRBV7-2,14,CASSVGGAGETQYF
TRBJ2-3,TRBV6-1,15,CASKEDFEVQDTQYF
TRBJ1-2,TRBV6-4,15,CASSVSGTAGYGYTF
TRBJ1-6,TRBV2,14,CASIMGSYNSPLHF
TRBJ1-1,TRBV7-9,15,CASNRWGQGETEAFF
TRBJ2-3,TRBV19,21,CASSILWVKRNATRGTDTQYF
TRBJ1-5,TRBV19,16,CASSTGTDDSNQPQHF
TRBJ1-2,TRBV12-3/TRBV12-4,15,CASSPNSGLGYGYTF
TRBJ2-2,TRBV7-9,24,CASSFREPREQYFGPGLATGELFF